Listed here is a single T cell receptor (beta chain). CDR1 WSHSY and CDR2 SAAADI come from the germline V gene. Trimming cost V 1 base and J 6 bases; bases outside gene matches: 5. The CDR3 spans 15 residues. This record belongs to a study of blood T cell repertoires in COVID-19. Overall study context: Samples of COVID-19 (acute and convalescent) were obtained from the United States, Italy and Spain. PBMCs, B-cell-depleted T cells, or T cells were the source of the cDNA or gDNA that made up the material.

Sequencing was performed with immunoSEQ multiplex PCR; in TCRdb, only in-frame clones are kept and a portion is missing. The data contain tens of thousands of clones, 75% to 95% of them singletons. The genes are TRBV10-2 and TRBJ2-1; 8 nucleotides agree with TRBD2. Material: peripheral blood. This sequence was found in a man aged 45-65 years with acute or convalescent COVID-19. The CDR3 sequence is CASSEWSGGLNEQFF. The DNA of the CDR3 is TGCGCCAGCAGTGAGTGGAGCGGGGGTCTCAATGAGCAGTTCTTC.